This is a list of T cell receptor beta chains from one sample in a study of blood T cells in healthy people across ages. Using its own MiXCR run on the 5' RACE reads, TCRdb lists one record per CDR3 protein. Of roughly 800,000 distinct CDR3 sequences listed, 58% are singletons. The source material was blood. These receptors all stem from a young man in good health. Each CDR3 is given with its conserved first and last residue. A D gene is named only where the DNA matches it firmly. The size entry is marked missing in some rows and otherwise reads once, few, many or a size class.

j_call: TRBJ2-7
v_call: TRBV29-1
d_call: TRBD2
clone_size: .
cdr3_nt: TGCAGCGTTGCCATGGCTAGCGGCTCCTACGAGCAGTACTTC
cdr3_aa: CSVAMASGSYEQYF

j_call: TRBJ2-5
v_call: TRBV9
d_call: .
clone_size: .
cdr3_nt: TGTGCCAGCAGCGTAGCTTTTGATCTAGCCCAAGTCGGGGAGACCCAGTACTTC
cdr3_aa: CASSVAFDLAQVGETQYF

j_call: TRBJ2-7
v_call: TRBV4-2
d_call: .
clone_size: .
cdr3_nt: TGTGCCAGCAGCCAAAGGGGGGGCGCTCTATACGAGCAGTACTTC
cdr3_aa: CASSQRGGALYEQYF

j_call: TRBJ2-7
v_call: TRBV5-6
d_call: .
clone_size: once
cdr3_nt: TGTGCCAGCAGCTCAAAAACGAGCGTTTTTCTCAGGGAACCCCACGAGCAGTACTTC
cdr3_aa: CASSSKTSVFLREPHEQYF

j_call: TRBJ2-2
v_call: TRBV7-2
d_call: .
clone_size: few
cdr3_nt: TGTGCCAGCAGCTTAGATCGGGCGGGACTCGGGGAGCTGTTTTTT
cdr3_aa: CASSLDRAGLGELFF

j_call: TRBJ1-2
v_call: TRBV20-1
d_call: .
clone_size: few
cdr3_nt: TGCAGTGCTAACCCTCAGGGGACTAATGGCTACACCTTC
cdr3_aa: CSANPQGTNGYTF

j_call: TRBJ1-2
v_call: TRBV20-1
d_call: .
clone_size: few
cdr3_nt: TGCAGTGCCCATAGCCAAGGGGATGGCTACACCTTC
cdr3_aa: CSAHSQGDGYTF

j_call: TRBJ2-4
v_call: TRBV7-2
d_call: .
clone_size: .
cdr3_nt: TGTGCCAGCAGCGTAAATTTTGGGGGTGAGCAGTACTTC
cdr3_aa: CASSVNFGGEQYF

j_call: TRBJ2-7
v_call: TRBV7-9
d_call: .
clone_size: few
cdr3_nt: TGTGCCAGCAGCTTCCAGGAATCAACCTACGAGCAGTACTTC
cdr3_aa: CASSFQESTYEQYF

j_call: TRBJ2-3
v_call: TRBV7-2
d_call: .
clone_size: .
cdr3_nt: TGTGCCAGCAGCTTAGCGGGGAACTTTCAGGCAGATACGCAGTATTTT
cdr3_aa: CASSLAGNFQADTQYF

j_call: TRBJ2-5
v_call: TRBV10-3
d_call: .
clone_size: .
cdr3_nt: TGTGCCATCAGTGAAGGCAGGGGGGGAACCCAGTACTTC
cdr3_aa: CAISEGRGGTQYF

j_call: TRBJ2-1
v_call: TRBV6-5
d_call: .
clone_size: .
cdr3_nt: TGTGCCAGCAGTTCAGGGGGGGCCGTGTGGAATGAGCAGTTCTTC
cdr3_aa: CASSSGGAVWNEQFF

j_call: TRBJ2-6
v_call: TRBV7-6
d_call: .
clone_size: .
cdr3_nt: TGTGCCAGCAGCTTATGGCCAGGATCCAGCTCTGGGGCCAACGTCCTGACTTTC
cdr3_aa: CASSLWPGSSSGANVLTF

j_call: TRBJ1-6
v_call: TRBV7-9
d_call: .
clone_size: .
cdr3_nt: TGTGCCAGCAGCTTATGGTCAGGGGTGGGTAATTCACCCCTCCACTTT
cdr3_aa: CASSLWSGVGNSPLHF

j_call: TRBJ2-4
v_call: TRBV6-5
d_call: .
clone_size: .
cdr3_nt: TGTGCCAGCAGCTCTCATCGACAGATAGCCAAAAACATTCAGTACTTC
cdr3_aa: CASSSHRQIAKNIQYF

j_call: TRBJ2-7
v_call: TRBV7-6
d_call: TRBD2
clone_size: .
cdr3_nt: TGTGCCAGCACGGAGGACTCGGCGGGAGGGCCCGACGAGCAGTACTTC
cdr3_aa: CASTEDSAGGPDEQYF

j_call: TRBJ2-1
v_call: TRBV10-1
d_call: TRBD2
clone_size: .
cdr3_nt: TGCGCCAGCAGTGCAACTAGCGGGGTAAACAATGAGCAGTTCTTC
cdr3_aa: CASSATSGVNNEQFF

j_call: TRBJ1-1
v_call: TRBV5-6
d_call: .
clone_size: .
cdr3_nt: TGTGCCAGCAACCTGATGGACCAGTACACTGAAGCTTTCTTT
cdr3_aa: CASNLMDQYTEAFF

j_call: TRBJ2-5
v_call: TRBV20-1
d_call: .
clone_size: .
cdr3_nt: TGCAGTGCTGGATCGGAGACCCAGTACTTC
cdr3_aa: CSAGSETQYF

j_call: TRBJ2-5
v_call: TRBV5-1
d_call: .
clone_size: .
cdr3_nt: TGCGCCAGCAGCTTGCGCAGGCCAGAAGTTTCAAGAGGGACCCAGTACTTC
cdr3_aa: CASSLRRPEVSRGTQYF

j_call: TRBJ1-4
v_call: TRBV10-3
d_call: TRBD1
clone_size: .
cdr3_nt: TGTGCCATCAACCCCGGACAGGGTAATGAAAAACTGTTTTTT
cdr3_aa: CAINPGQGNEKLFF

j_call: TRBJ2-4
v_call: TRBV20-1
d_call: TRBD2
clone_size: .
cdr3_nt: TGCAGTGCTAGGCAGACTAGCGGGACGGGGGAGCAGTACTTC
cdr3_aa: CSARQTSGTGEQYF

j_call: TRBJ2-7
v_call: TRBV20-1
d_call: .
clone_size: once
cdr3_nt: TGCAGTGCCAGGAGTGCCCCATGGGAGCAGTACTTC
cdr3_aa: CSARSAPWEQYF

j_call: TRBJ2-3
v_call: TRBV20-1
d_call: TRBD2
clone_size: .
cdr3_nt: TGCAGTGCTAGTGTCGTGGCGCCCTCGGGGGGTACAGATACGCAGTATTTT
cdr3_aa: CSASVVAPSGGTDTQYF

j_call: TRBJ1-4
v_call: TRBV20-1
d_call: .
clone_size: .
cdr3_nt: TGCAGTGCCGAAGGGTGGGGGACTGAAAAACTGTTTTTT
cdr3_aa: CSAEGWGTEKLFF

j_call: TRBJ2-3
v_call: TRBV18
d_call: TRBD2
clone_size: .
cdr3_nt: TGTGCCAGCTCGGGAGGAGCGGGGAGCACGGATACGCAGTATTTT
cdr3_aa: CASSGGAGSTDTQYF

j_call: TRBJ2-7
v_call: TRBV7-8
d_call: TRBD1
clone_size: few
cdr3_nt: TGTGCCAGCAGCTCACAGGGGGTAGGCGAGCAGTACTTC
cdr3_aa: CASSSQGVGEQYF

j_call: TRBJ2-1
v_call: TRBV28
d_call: .
clone_size: .
cdr3_nt: TGTGCCAGCAGCCACCAAAGGGAAGAGGGGGGTTGTGAGCAGTTCTTC
cdr3_aa: CASSHQREEGGCEQFF

j_call: TRBJ1-1
v_call: TRBV20-1
d_call: .
clone_size: .
cdr3_nt: TGCAGTGCGGCGAGGAACACTGAAGCTTTCTTT
cdr3_aa: CSAARNTEAFF

j_call: TRBJ2-7
v_call: TRBV29-1
d_call: TRBD2
clone_size: few
cdr3_nt: TGCAGCGTTGGTTCGCTAGCGGGGGCCTACGAGCAGTACTTC
cdr3_aa: CSVGSLAGAYEQYF

j_call: TRBJ2-5
v_call: TRBV20-1
d_call: .
clone_size: .
cdr3_nt: TGCAGTGCTAGAGATTGGGCCGCCGTGAGCCAGTACTTC
cdr3_aa: CSARDWAAVSQYF

j_call: TRBJ1-2
v_call: TRBV27
d_call: .
clone_size: .
cdr3_nt: TGTGCCAGCTGGGGACGAGCTAACTATGGCTACACCTTC
cdr3_aa: CASWGRANYGYTF

j_call: TRBJ2-7
v_call: TRBV3-1
d_call: .
clone_size: many
cdr3_nt: TGTGCCAGCAGCCCGATGGGCCAAGCCGTCTACGAGCAGTACTTC
cdr3_aa: CASSPMGQAVYEQYF

j_call: TRBJ2-7
v_call: TRBV6-2/TRBV6-3
d_call: TRBD1
clone_size: few
cdr3_nt: TGTGCCAGCAGAGCTCATACAGACAGGGGGAACGAGCAGTACTTC
cdr3_aa: CASRAHTDRGNEQYF

j_call: TRBJ1-2
v_call: TRBV5-1
d_call: TRBD1
clone_size: few
cdr3_nt: TGCGCCAGCAGCCAGACAGGGGATTCCTACACCTTC
cdr3_aa: CASSQTGDSYTF

j_call: TRBJ2-3
v_call: TRBV11-1
d_call: .
clone_size: once
cdr3_nt: TGTGCCAGCAGCTTACCGCGACTCCTACGTCGCACAGATACGCAGTATTTT
cdr3_aa: CASSLPRLLRRTDTQYF

j_call: TRBJ2-7
v_call: TRBV2
d_call: .
clone_size: .
cdr3_nt: TGTGCCAGCTTTAAGGGGCGCGAGCAGTACTTC
cdr3_aa: CASFKGREQYF

j_call: TRBJ2-7
v_call: TRBV6-6
d_call: TRBD2
clone_size: .
cdr3_nt: TGTGCCAGCAGTTACTCGAGAGCGGGAGAGGTAGACTACGAGCAGTACTTC
cdr3_aa: CASSYSRAGEVDYEQYF

j_call: TRBJ2-1
v_call: TRBV7-2
d_call: .
clone_size: .
cdr3_nt: TGTGCCAGCAGCTCGCAGGTGGCCCGGTACAATGAGCAGTTCTTC
cdr3_aa: CASSSQVARYNEQFF

j_call: TRBJ2-2
v_call: TRBV28
d_call: TRBD2
clone_size: few
cdr3_nt: TGTGCCAGCACCGTTACTAGCGGGTATCTCCCCGGCGGGGAGCTGTTTTTT
cdr3_aa: CASTVTSGYLPGGELFF

j_call: TRBJ2-5
v_call: TRBV20-1
d_call: .
clone_size: .
cdr3_nt: TGCAGTGCTTCTCGCCTAGGCGGCCAAGAGACCCAGTACTTC
cdr3_aa: CSASRLGGQETQYF

j_call: TRBJ2-3
v_call: TRBV7-2
d_call: .
clone_size: .
cdr3_nt: TGTGCCAGCAGCCGAACTATCGGGGAAACAGATACGCAGTATTTT
cdr3_aa: CASSRTIGETDTQYF

j_call: TRBJ2-1
v_call: TRBV10-3
d_call: .
clone_size: .
cdr3_nt: TGTGCCATCAGAGTAGCTAGCCTCAATGAGCAGTTCTTC
cdr3_aa: CAIRVASLNEQFF